The 14 T cell receptor beta chains below were found in one sample sequenced in a study of T-cell memory formation after mild COVID-19. TCRdb processed the 5' RACE reads anew with MiXCR; each CDR3 protein has one entry. The sample gives 450,000 to 700,000 distinct CDR3 sequences, over 15% of which show up once; about 12% is in the top ten. The sequenced sample was PBMCs or a T cell subset sorted from them (not recorded which). The receptors were gathered from an adult woman who had mild COVID-19 (a few samples of this study predate the infection). Cell type and time point are not known.

This clonotype occurred a few times. The genes are TRBV4-2 and TRBJ2-1; D not certain. The CDR3 loop spans 15 amino acids. The germline V and J ends were trimmed by 0 bases and 6 bases, with 12 bases remaining between them. Germline CDR1 reads LGHNA; CDR2 reads YNFKEQ. Written as DNA, the CDR3 is TGTGCCAGCAGCCAAGAGATTGGTAGGCCCAATGAGCAGTTCTTC. It specifies CASSQEIGRPNEQFF.

The chain joins TRBV3-1 to TRBJ2-3; TRBD2 aligns across 7 bases. This CDR3 has 16 amino acids. The V gene's germline CDR1 is LGHDT and CDR2 YNNKEL (reference sequence). V was pared by 5 bases and J by 2 bases, with 10 bases of the junction left unmatched. DNA for the CDR3: TGTGCCAGCAGCAGAAATCTAGCGGCAACCACAGATACGCAGTATTTT. Protein: CASSRNLAATTDTQYF.

This clonotype appeared a few times. The chain employs TRBV5-6 and TRBJ1-2; weak D call: TRBD1 (5 bases). In germline, CDR1 is SGHDT, CDR2 YYEEEE. CDR3 length: 16 amino acids. V was shortened by 4 bases and J by 8 bases, with 24 bases between the two germline ends. The CDR3 protein is CASSQLPGSRVGGYTF. The CDR3 DNA reads as TGTGCCAGCAGCCAACTCCCAGGGAGTCGGGTTGGCGGCTACACCTTC.

This clonotype was detected ten times or more. This chain links TRBV7-3 with TRBJ2-3, with D unclear. The CDR3 has 15 residues. The V and J ends lost 5 bases and 3 bases respectively, with 15 bases between them. The germline gives CDR1 SGHTA, CDR2 FQGTGA. This CDR3 is CASSPGPQRTDTQYF. CDR3 DNA: TGTGCCAGCAGCCCCGGCCCCCAGAGGACAGATACGCAGTATTTT.

The table lists this clonotype with many counts. This chain joins TRBV27 and TRBJ2-7, with 7 bases that match TRBD2. CDR1 is MNHEY, CDR2 SMNVEV, per germline (reference sequence). The CDR3 length is 13 residues. Trimming at V came to 1 base and at J to 5 bases, leaving 2 bases not matched to a gene. The CDR3 DNA sequence: TGTGCCAGCAGTTTATATGGACTAGACGAGCAGTACTTC. Translating gives CASSLYGLDEQYF.

The chain couples TRBV29-1 to TRBJ1-1; 9 positions agree with TRBD1. The germline CDR1 and CDR2 sequences are SQVTM and ANQGSEA. This CDR3 comprises 13 residues. Losses at the gene ends were 7 bases for V and 4 bases for J; bases not matched to a gene: 7. CDR3 in DNA: TGCAGCGACTACAGGGGGCCGGGCACTGAAGCTTTCTTT. Its protein product is CSDYRGPGTEAFF.

The J gene is TRBJ1-1, the V gene TRBV7-8; maybe TRBD1 (5 bases). The CDR3 length is 14 residues. The germline gives CDR1 SGHVS, CDR2 FQNEAQ. Trimming removed 6 bases from V and 5 bases from J, with 16 bases in between. The CDR3 here is CASSPEWGLTEAFF. The CDR3 coding sequence is TGTGCCAGCAGTCCTGAGTGGGGGTTAACTGAAGCTTTCTTT.

In this sample, this clonotype turned up many times. The CDR3 coding sequence is TGCGCCAGCAGCTCCGGTGCAGGGGGGGCACAAGAGACCCAGTACTTC. Translation gives CASSSGAGGAQETQYF. The chain is built from TRBV5-1 and TRBJ2-5; D is possibly TRBD1 or TRBD2 (7 bases each). This CDR3 spans 16 amino acids. Germline V lookup: CDR1 SGHRS, CDR2 YFSETQ. V lost 3 bases, J lost 2 bases, and 17 bases lay in between.

This clonotype has at least ten counts. The CDR3 DNA is TGTGCCAGCAGCTCTAGGACAGGGTTGAGAGACACTGAAGCTTTCTTT. It codes for CASSSRTGLRDTEAFF. The V gene is TRBV7-9, the J gene TRBJ1-1; 8 bases are shared with TRBD1. The CDR3 extends over 16 amino acids. CDR1 is SEHNR, CDR2 FQNEAQ, per germline (reference sequence). After removal of 4 bases from V and 3 bases from J, the junction contained 10 bases not matched to a gene.

In DNA form, the CDR3 reads TGCGCCAGCAGCTTGGTGGACTTCAGCACAGATACGCAGTATTTT. This codes for CASSLVDFSTDTQYF. V and J are TRBV5-1 and TRBJ2-3, with D possibly TRBD2 on 5 matching bases. The V end lost 0 bases, the J end lost 0 bases, and 8 bases lay between the germline ends. The CDR3 length is 15 residues. The germline CDR1 and CDR2 sequences are SGHRS and YFSETQ.

The CDR3 protein is CSARTSGTYEQYF. The CDR3 DNA reads TGCAGTGCTAGGACTAGCGGGACCTACGAGCAGTACTTC. The gene calls are TRBV20-1 and TRBJ2-7; the match to TRBD2 covers 11 bases. Germline V gives CDR1 DFQATT, CDR2 SNEGSKA (reference sequence). The CDR3 extends over 13 amino acids. Unmatched junction bases numbered 0, after V lost 3 bases and J lost 2 bases.

Only one count was recorded for this clonotype. V is TRBV7-9 and J is TRBJ1-1, with TRBD1 identical over 9 bases. J lost 6 bases, V lost 5 bases, and 10 bases had no gene match. Per germline, CDR1 SEHNR and CDR2 FQNEAQ (reference sequence). The length of the CDR3 is 15 residues. The CDR3, as DNA: TGTGCCAGCAGCACTGCGGACAGGGGTATGCCTGAAGCTTTCTTT. This codes for CASSTADRGMPEAFF.

The genes are TRBV7-8 and TRBJ1-1, with 8 bases identical to TRBD1. Germline lookup yields CDR1 SGHVS and CDR2 FQNEAQ. The CDR3 spans 17 residues. V gave up 1 base and J gave up 0 bases; unmatched junction bases: 7. CDR3 in amino acids: CASSLVPQGAMNTEAFF. As DNA, the CDR3 is TGTGCCAGCAGCTTAGTCCCCCAGGGGGCAATGAACACTGAAGCTTTCTTT. Full variable domain (remainder filled in from reference TRBV7-8 and TRBJ1-1): GAGVSQSPRYKVAKRGQDVALRCDPISGHVSLFWYQQALGQGPEFLTYFQNEAQLDKSGLPSDRFFAERPEGSVSTLKIQRTQQEDSAVYLCASSLVPQGAMNTEAFFGQGTRLTVV.

The V and J genes are TRBV5-1 and TRBJ1-1; tentatively, D is TRBD1 (5 bases). The CDR3 is 16 residues long. Trimming took 0 bases from V and 1 from J, leaving 13 bases between them. The germline V gene has CDR1 SGHRS and CDR2 YFSETQ. Here the CDR3 DNA reads TGCGCCAGCAGCTTGGCCGGGGGGTTCGCGAACACTGAAGCTTTCTTT. This translates into CASSLAGGFANTEAFF.